These 21 T cell receptor beta chains originate from one sample sequenced in a study of T cells in Graves' hyperthyroidism and ophthalmopathy. RNA transcripts were the template for amplifying TCR beta CDR3 regions. The TCR CDR3 was amplified in a first-round RT-PCR using the HTBI primer set. MiXCR, run by TCRdb on the multiplex PCR reads, gives a single entry per CDR3 protein. This sample yields roughly 420,000 distinct CDR3 sequences, of which around a sixth are seen a single time; just under 8% belongs to the top ten. Sequencing used blood. These receptors originate from a woman aged 18 to 35 with Graves' hyperthyroidism.

V is TRBV6-1 and J is TRBJ1-2; the match to TRBD1 covers 12 bases. The V gene's germline CDR1 is MNHNS and CDR2 SASEGT. V lost 8 bases to trimming and J lost 6 bases; unmatched junction nucleotides: 10. This CDR3 comprises 15 residues. The CDR3 nucleotides read TGTGCCAGCTCACCACCGGGACAGGGGGCGCATGGCTACACCTTC. Translated, it gives CASSPPGQGAHGYTF.

This clonotype was seen ten or more times. The chain carries TRBV6-1 and TRBJ2-3, with 8 nucleotides matching TRBD1. Trimming at V came to 5 bases and at J to 3 bases, leaving 10 bases not matched to a gene. In germline, CDR1 is MNHNS, CDR2 SASEGT. This CDR3 contains 16 residues. The CDR3 reads CASSNPRQGLTDTQYF. CDR3 nucleotide sequence: TGTGCCAGCAGTAACCCAAGACAGGGGCTGACAGATACGCAGTATTTT.

This clonotype was counted between two and nine times. This rearrangement joins TRBV19 to TRBJ2-7; TRBD1 aligns across 12 bases. The CDR3 runs 14 residues. Trimming at V came to 6 bases and at J to 6 bases, leaving 6 bases not matched to a gene. Per the germline V gene, CDR1 is LNHDA and CDR2 is SQIVND (reference sequence). The CDR3 DNA reads as TGTGCCAGTAGGGGGACAGGGGGCCCTACCGAGCAGTACTTC. Its translation is CASRGTGGPTEQYF.

This clonotype was found once. A much bigger clone sits one base away, suggesting this may be a read error. This chain's CDR3 is CSATSEGRYNEQFF. CDR3 bases: TGCAGTGCTACTTCGGAGGGACGGTACAATGAGCAGTTCTTC. The gene calls are TRBV20-1 and TRBJ2-1; D perhaps matches TRBD2 (6 bases). V gave up 4 bases and J gave up 4 bases, with 14 bases separating them. Germline-derived CDR1 and CDR2 are DFQATT and SNEGSKA (reference sequence). CDR3 length: 14 residues.

This chain connects TRBV11-2 to TRBJ1-2, with a tentative D call TRBD1 (6 bases). The germline V and J ends were trimmed by 4 bases and 7 bases, with 16 bases remaining between them. Germline-derived CDR1 and CDR2 are SGHAT and FQNNGV. This CDR3 is built from 14 residues. The CDR3 loop is CASSSGNRVSGYTF. The CDR3 nucleotides read TGTGCCAGCAGCTCGGGGAACAGGGTGTCTGGCTACACCTTC.

This clonotype was detected only a few times. V is TRBV10-3 and J is TRBJ2-7, with unresolved D. Between the trimmed V and J ends, which lost 6 bases and 4 bases, there was a span of 10 bases. The germline V gene has CDR1 ENHRY and CDR2 SYGVKD. The CDR3 runs to 12 residues. Written as DNA, the CDR3 is TGTGCCATCAGGGATTCTCTTTACGAGCAGTACTTC. As protein: CAIRDSLYEQYF.

The chain links TRBV9 to TRBJ2-6; D perhaps matches TRBD1 (6 bases). Trimming left V 1 base short and J 4 bases short, with 15 bases between. Germline V gene data show CDR1 as SGDLS and CDR2 as YYNGEE. CDR3 length equals 17 residues. The CDR3, as DNA: TGTGCCAGCAGCGTAACGTCAGGGGAATCCGGGGCCAACGTCCTGACTTTC. Encoded protein: CASSVTSGESGANVLTF.

This clonotype has a handful of counts. This chain uses TRBV19 with TRBJ2-7, with TRBD1 matching over 9 bases. The CDR3 has 15 amino acids. The V gene's germline CDR1 is LNHDA and CDR2 SQIVND (reference sequence). J gave up 3 bases and V 5 bases, and 8 bases lay outside the gene matches. The DNA of the CDR3 is TGTGCCAGTAGTCCTCACAGGGGGCTGGGCTACGAGCAGTACTTC. Translation gives CASSPHRGLGYEQYF. The complete variable domain, with remaining parts taken from reference TRBV19 and TRBJ2-7, reads DGGITQSPKYLFRKEGQNVTLSCEQNLNHDAMYWYRQDPGQGLRLIYYSQIVNDFQKGDIAEGYSVSREKKESFPLTVTSAQKNPTAFYLCASSPHRGLGYEQYFGPGTRLTVT.

This clonotype has just a few counts. The rearrangement uses TRBV30 and TRBJ1-3; D may be TRBD1 (5 bases). Germline CDR1 reads GTSNPN; CDR2 reads SVGIG (reference sequence). The CDR3 has 12 amino acids. V was shortened by 2 bases and J by 9 bases, with 11 bases between the two germline ends. In nucleotides, the CDR3 is TGTGCCTGGAGTCCCACGGGGGGCACCATATATTTT. Its translation is CAWSPTGGTIYF.

This clonotype was observed at least ten times. The rearrangement uses TRBV2 and TRBJ1-1; perhaps TRBD1 as D (6 bases). The CDR3 length is 13 residues. Germline assignment: CDR1 SNHLY and CDR2 FYNNEI. V lost 5 bases to trimming and J lost 5 bases, with 12 bases between them. CDR3 sequence: CASSITGLTEAFF. In DNA, the CDR3 is TGTGCCAGCAGTATAACAGGGCTAACTGAAGCTTTCTTT. Supplemented by reference TRBV2 and TRBJ1-1, the full variable domain reads EPEVTQTPSHQVTQMGQEVILRCVPISNHLYFYWYRQILGQKVEFLVSFYNNEISEKSEIFDDQFSVERPDGSNFTLKIRSTKLEDSAMYFCASSITGLTEAFFGQGTRLTVV.

This clonotype was found many times. This sequence joins TRBV6-6 and TRBJ1-4; D uncertain. CDR1 is MNHNY, CDR2 SVGAGI, per germline (reference sequence). The germline V and J ends were trimmed by 2 bases and 8 bases, with 12 bases remaining between them. The CDR3 sequence is 14 residues long. CDR3 sequence reads: CASSYGRLSEKLFF. In DNA form, the CDR3 reads TGTGCCAGCAGTTACGGGAGACTCTCCGAAAAACTGTTTTTT.

This clonotype was recorded many times. This chain joins TRBV2 and TRBJ2-7; no clear D. The ends were cut back, 8 bases at V and 3 bases at J, with 14 bases in the middle. Germline-derived CDR1 and CDR2 are SNHLY and FYNNEI. The CDR3 sequence is 13 residues long. CDR3 loop: CASCNHQNYEQYF. CDR3 nucleotide sequence: TGTGCCAGCTGCAACCATCAGAACTACGAGCAGTACTTC.

The chain uses TRBV19 and TRBJ2-7; unclear D gene. The V end was cut by 4 bases, the J end by 5 bases, with 12 bases between. CDR3 length: 13 residues. Germline CDR1 is LNHDA and CDR2 is SQIVND (reference sequence). The CDR3 DNA reads TGTGCCAGTAGTACGGGCAGGAGTAACGAGCAGTACTTC. Translated: CASSTGRSNEQYF.

The chain carries TRBV25-1 and TRBJ2-7; TRBD2 is a possible D gene (6 bases). The germline V and J ends were trimmed by 1 base and 7 bases, with 11 bases remaining between them. From germline, CDR1 is MGHDK and CDR2 SYGVNS. The CDR3 totals 13 residues. The CDR3 DNA sequence: TGTGCCAGCAGTGAATTTGGGGGGAGGGAGCAGTACTTC. As protein: CASSEFGGREQYF.

The sample holds many counts of this clonotype. The chain recombines TRBV5-1 with TRBJ2-3, with 11 bases aligning to TRBD2. The V and J ends lost 4 bases and 6 bases, in that order; junction bases with no gene match: 10. CDR3 length equals 16 residues. Per the germline V gene, CDR1 is SGHRS and CDR2 is YFSETQ. This CDR3 reads CASSPIAGGPGDTQYF. The CDR3 DNA sequence: TGCGCCAGCAGCCCGATAGCGGGAGGGCCGGGGGATACGCAGTATTTT.

The genes are TRBV27 and TRBJ2-7; perhaps TRBD2 as D (6 bases). This CDR3 is 14 amino acids long. Trimming stripped 8 bases from V and 2 bases from J, with 16 bases between. CDR1 and CDR2 (germline): MNHEY, SMNVEV (reference sequence). The CDR3 DNA follows: TGTGCCAGCCGGGGGATACTCGGTCCCTACGAGCAGTACTTC. Translation gives CASRGILGPYEQYF.

This sequence joins TRBV12-3 or TRBV12-4 and TRBJ2-3; perhaps TRBD1 as D (6 bases). The CDR3 runs 14 residues. The ends were cut back, 9 bases at V and 4 bases at J, with 17 bases in the middle. This CDR3 reads CASVWSSGADTQYF. In DNA, the CDR3 is TGTGCCAGTGTCTGGTCCTCAGGGGCAGATACGCAGTATTTT.

The chain employs TRBV5-6 and TRBJ1-1, with TRBD1 matching over 9 bases. Looked up from germline, CDR1 is SGHDT and CDR2 is YYEEEE. This CDR3 spans 16 amino acids. Trimming cost V 4 bases and J 5 bases; bases outside gene matches: 12. The CDR3 protein is CASSPLRDRVVTEAFF. CDR3 in DNA: TGTGCCAGCAGCCCCCTCAGGGACAGGGTTGTGACTGAAGCTTTCTTT. The entire variable domain, with the rest obtained from reference TRBV5-6 and TRBJ1-1, is as follows: DAGVTQSPTHLIKTRGQQVTLRCSPKSGHDTVSWYQQALGQGPQFIFQYYEEEERQRGNFPDRFSGHQFPNYSSELNVNALLLGDSALYLCASSPLRDRVVTEAFFGQGTRLTVV.

CDR3 amino acids: CASSEFQSSSYEQYF. CDR3 sequence (DNA): TGTGCCAGCAGTGAATTTCAGTCTTCAAGCTACGAGCAGTACTTC. The chain recombines TRBV25-1 with TRBJ2-7, with D unresolved. The length of the CDR3 is 15 residues. Trimming took 1 base from V and 3 from J, leaving 13 bases between them. Germline V lookup: CDR1 MGHDK, CDR2 SYGVNS.

J is TRBJ1-1 and V is TRBV3-1; D is perhaps TRBD1 (6 bases). The V gene's germline CDR1 is LGHDT and CDR2 YNNKEL (reference sequence). This CDR3 contains 15 residues. Deletions cut 2 bases from V and 4 bases from J, with 14 bases between. The CDR3 protein is CASSQTPGAVTEAFF. CDR3 nucleotide sequence: TGTGCCAGCAGCCAAACACCGGGGGCGGTCACTGAAGCTTTCTTT.

The V and J genes are TRBV30 and TRBJ2-3, with D uncertain. The CDR3 extends over 14 amino acids. Germline CDR1 GTSNPN, CDR2 SVGIG (reference sequence). V lost 0 bases and J lost 2, with 9 bases in between. The CDR3 spells CAWSVGPYTDTQYF. The CDR3 nucleotides read TGTGCCTGGAGTGTGGGCCCATACACAGATACGCAGTATTTT.